This is a list of T cell receptor beta chains from one sample in a study of T cells in localized non-small cell lung cancer. Data came from immunoSEQ multiplex PCR; TCRdb stores just in-frame clones and leaves some out. The table shows about 76,000 clones, with 70% to 85% occurring only once. Sample: peripheral blood, taken before any cancer treatment. The source is a female donor older than 55 with stage I lung adenocarcinoma. CDR3s include the opening cysteine and the closing phenylalanine or tryptophan. Fields, in order: V gene, D gene, J gene, clone size, CDR3 DNA, CDR3 protein. D genes are given only for firm matches. Size is stated for part of the rows, as once, few or many counts, or as a class when the clone is expanded.

TRBV2,.,TRBJ1-2,.,TGTGCCAGCAGAGAAAGGACTACTAACTATGGCTACACCTTC,CASRERTTNYGYTF
TRBV4-3,.,TRBJ2-2,.,TGCGCCAGCAGCCAAGTAGCCTACACCGGGGAGCTGTTTTTT,CASSQVAYTGELFF
TRBV18,TRBD1,TRBJ1-2,.,TGTGCCAGCTCACCACCTTCGAGGGACAGGGGGCTTGGCTACACCTTC,CASSPPSRDRGLGYTF
TRBV19,.,TRBJ2-2,.,TGTGCCAGTAGTATCAGACACCTCAACACCGGGGAGCTGTTTTTT,CASSIRHLNTGELFF
TRBV5-4,TRBD1,TRBJ2-7,.,TGTGCCAGCAGCTCGGGACAGGGGCCGCAGTACTTC,CASSSGQGPQYF
TRBV5-1,TRBD1,TRBJ2-5,.,TGCGCCAGCAGCTTGGCAGGGGACAGGGTTGGAGAGACCCAGTACTTC,CASSLAGDRVGETQYF
TRBV11-2,.,TRBJ2-5,.,TGTGCCAGCAGCTTAGATCTTACGGAAGGGGTTGAGACCCAGTACTTC,CASSLDLTEGVETQYF
TRBV6-1,.,TRBJ2-7,.,TGTGCCAGCAGTGAAGAAACAGGGAGGTACGAGCAGTACTTC,CASSEETGRYEQYF
TRBV5-1,.,TRBJ1-6,.,TGCGCCAGCAGCTTAGGGTTAACGGGTGATTCACCCCTCCACTTT,CASSLGLTGDSPLHF
TRBV5-1,.,TRBJ2-1,.,TGCGCCAGCAGCTTGAAAGGGACAAATGAGCAGTTCTTC,CASSLKGTNEQFF
TRBV28,TRBD1,TRBJ2-7,.,TGTGCCAGCAGTTTATGGACCCGGACAGGTGGGGTGTCCTACGAGCAGTACTTC,CASSLWTRTGGVSYEQYF
TRBV19,.,TRBJ1-1,.,TGTGCCAGTAGTCGAGGGGCGGTGAACACTGAAGCTTTCTTT,CASSRGAVNTEAFF
TRBV7-2,.,TRBJ2-3,.,TGTGCCAGCAGGGTGGGGGGAGGAAAAGATACGCAGTATTTT,CASRVGGGKDTQYF
TRBV2,.,TRBJ2-3,.,TGTGCCAGCAGAAGCACCACAGCGTCAGATACGCAGTATTTT,CASRSTTASDTQYF
TRBV11-1,TRBD2,TRBJ2-7,.,TGTGCCAGCAGCCTTAGCGGGGGGTGGAACGAGCAGTACTTC,CASSLSGGWNEQYF
TRBV27,.,TRBJ1-6,.,TGTGCCAGCAGTTTGCAAGGGGCGAGGGGTTCACCCCTCCACTTT,CASSLQGARGSPLHF
TRBV9,.,TRBJ2-1,.,TGTGCCAGCAGCGTATATGGGGTTAATGAGCAGTTCTTC,CASSVYGVNEQFF
TRBV7-2,.,TRBJ1-1,.,TGTGCCAGCAGCTTACAGGGATACACTGAAGCTTTCTTT,CASSLQGYTEAFF
TRBV28,TRBD1,TRBJ1-1,.,TGTGCCAGCAGATTACTCTACAGGGGTAGCACTGAAGCTTTCTTT,CASRLLYRGSTEAFF
TRBV5-8,.,TRBJ2-1,.,TGTGCCAGCAGCCGGGGAGAACTACACAATGAGCAGTTCTTC,CASSRGELHNEQFF
TRBV12-1,.,TRBJ2-3,.,TGTGCCAGCAGCTTCCCGGTTTGCGCTATAGATACGCAGTATTTT,CASSFPVCAIDTQYF
TRBV4-1,.,TRBJ2-2,.,TGCGCCAGCAGCCTCGCCCGAGGCAGGACCGGGGAGCTGTTTTTT,CASSLARGRTGELFF
TRBV2,TRBD1,TRBJ2-7,.,TGTGCCAGCAGTGAACAGGGACAGTACTACGAGCAGTACTTC,CASSEQGQYYEQYF
TRBV28,TRBD1,TRBJ2-7,.,TGTGCCAGCAGTTTAACCCCGGGACAGGGGTTCCACGAGCAGTACTTC,CASSLTPGQGFHEQYF
TRBV15,TRBD1,TRBJ1-2,.,TGTGCCACCAGCAGTGGGACAGGACTTCGGGCAGGCTACACCTTC,CATSSGTGLRAGYTF
TRBV10-3,.,TRBJ1-1,.,TGTGCCATCAGTGATTCCGGGGGGCGCGGGGGGAACACTGAAGCTTTCTTT,CAISDSGGRGGNTEAFF
TRBV5-4,TRBD1,TRBJ2-7,.,TGTGCCAGCAGACGGGACAGCTCCTACGAGCAGTACTTC,CASRRDSSYEQYF
TRBV23-1,.,TRBJ1-5,.,TGCGCCAGCAGTCAATTTGAACGGACCCCTCCCCAGCATTTT,CASSQFERTPPQHF
TRBV7-9,.,TRBJ2-1,few,TGTGCCAGCAGCTTATTTTCGGGCTCCTACAATGAGCAGTTCTTC,CASSLFSGSYNEQFF
TRBV25-1,.,TRBJ2-1,.,TGTGCCAGCAACGGACCCTACAATGAGCAGTTCTTC,CASNGPYNEQFF
TRBV5-1,.,TRBJ2-3,.,TGCGCCAGCAGCTTGTGGGGGGTTCAAGATACGCAGTATTTT,CASSLWGVQDTQYF
TRBV5-1,TRBD1,TRBJ2-2,.,TGCGCCAGCAGTCGCGGACAGGATCGCACCGGGGAGCTGTTTTTT,CASSRGQDRTGELFF
TRBV9,.,TRBJ1-5,.,TGTGCCAGCAGCCTCGGGTGGGGATCAAATCAGCCCCAGCATTTT,CASSLGWGSNQPQHF
TRBV5-1,.,TRBJ1-6,many,TGCGCCAGCAGCTTGAATACTGGGGTCCCGAGGGATTCACCCCTCCACTTT,CASSLNTGVPRDSPLHF
TRBV7-9,.,TRBJ2-5,.,TGTGCCAGCAGCTTCTACCAAGAGACCCAGTACTTC,CASSFYQETQYF
TRBV16,TRBD1,TRBJ2-1,.,TGTGCCAGCAGCCGAGCCGGAGAAGGGGGCCGGAATGAGCAGTTCTTC,CASSRAGEGGRNEQFF
TRBV7-2,.,TRBJ2-5,.,TGTGCCAGCAGCCTGTCTCCGCGAGAGACCCAGTACTTC,CASSLSPRETQYF
TRBV27,.,TRBJ2-7,.,TGTGCCAGCAGTACCGGGACGCCCTACGAGCAGTACTTC,CASSTGTPYEQYF
TRBV10-3,TRBD2,TRBJ2-7,.,TGTGCCATCAGTGAGTTAGCGGGCTACGAGCAGTACTTC,CAISELAGYEQYF
TRBV5-6,TRBD2,TRBJ2-1,once,TGTGCCAGCAGTCTGGGAGGAGGGAGGGCCAGAAATGAGCAGTTCTTC,CASSLGGGRARNEQFF
TRBV11-1,.,TRBJ2-5,.,TGTGCCAGCAGCTTAGATTGGGGGGAGACCCAGTACTTC,CASSLDWGETQYF
TRBV5-1,.,TRBJ1-2,.,TGCGCCAGCAGCCCAACCGGGCAGACGACTAACTATGGCTACACCTTC,CASSPTGQTTNYGYTF
TRBV4-1,.,TRBJ1-5,.,TGCGCCAGCAGCCACCGGATGGACAAAGCGGATCAGCCCCAGCATTTT,CASSHRMDKADQPQHF
TRBV4-2,TRBD1,TRBJ1-1,.,TGTGCCAGCAGCGGACAGGGAAACACTGAAGCTTTCTTT,CASSGQGNTEAFF
TRBV9,TRBD1,TRBJ2-1,.,TGTGCCAGCAGCGTAGGGACAGGGGGGGCGTGGGAGCAGTTCTTC,CASSVGTGGAWEQFF
TRBV5-1,.,TRBJ2-3,.,TGCGCCAGCAGCGAGATTCAGGGGACAGATACGCAGTATTTT,CASSEIQGTDTQYF
TRBV5-4,TRBD1,TRBJ1-2,.,TGTGCCAGCAGCCTGAGACAGGGGGAGGAGGGCTACACCTTC,CASSLRQGEEGYTF
TRBV2,TRBD2,TRBJ2-5,.,TGTGCCAGCAGTCTTAGCGGGGGAAATCAAGAGACCCAGTACTTC,CASSLSGGNQETQYF
TRBV15,.,TRBJ1-1,few,TGTGCCACCAGTTGGGGAGGGGGAACTGAAGCTTTCTTT,CATSWGGGTEAFF
TRBV7-3,TRBD1,TRBJ2-2,once,TGTGCCAGCAGCCCCAGGACAGGGCGGGTCTCCGGGGAGCTGTTTTTT,CASSPRTGRVSGELFF
TRBV12-5,TRBD1,TRBJ1-6,once,TGTGCTAGTGGCCGAGGACAGGGGAGCTCCTATAATTCACCCCTCCACTTT,CASGRGQGSSYNSPLHF
TRBV12-5,.,TRBJ2-1,.,TGTGCTAGTGGTCGAACAGGGTCATACAATGAGCAGTTCTTC,CASGRTGSYNEQFF
TRBV2,TRBD2,TRBJ2-1,.,TGTGCCAGCAGAGTTAGCGGGAATGAGCAGTTCTTC,CASRVSGNEQFF
TRBV7-9,TRBD1,TRBJ1-2,.,TGTGCCAGCAGCTTAGGGACAGGGGATGCCTATGGCTACACCTTC,CASSLGTGDAYGYTF